This T cell receptor (beta chain) was identified in a study of T-cell memory formation after mild COVID-19. MiXCR was run by TCRdb on the 5' RACE reads, yielding one entry per CDR3 protein. Here the sample spans a few hundred thousand distinct CDR3 sequences, 20% to 30% being singletons. This clonotype was detected a few times. Trimming cost V 4 bases and J 0 bases, with 10 bases left between them. Germline loops: CDR1 SGHTA, CDR2 FQGNSA. The CDR3 runs to 14 residues. V is TRBV7-2 and J is TRBJ2-7, with no clear D. The sequence was obtained from an adult woman who had mild COVID-19 (a few samples of this study predate the infection). Cell type and time point are not known. What was sequenced was PBMCs or a T cell subset sorted from them (not recorded which). The CDR3 is CASSSTAFSYEQYF. The CDR3 DNA sequence: TGTGCCAGCAGCTCGACTGCCTTCTCCTACGAGCAGTACTTC.